This TCR beta chain is from a study of blood T cell repertoires in COVID-19. Study background: The study drew acute and convalescent COVID-19 samples from the United States, Italy and Spain. The analysed material was cDNA or gDNA that came from T cells, B-cell-depleted T cells, or PBMCs.

CDR3 length equals 14 residues. The germline gives CDR1 MNHEY, CDR2 SVGAGI. Losses at the gene ends were 2 bases for V and 0 bases for J; bases not matched to a gene: 1. The repertoire was sequenced with immunoSEQ multiplex PCR; TCRdb's copy has only in-frame clones and lacks some. The repertoire has fewer than 180,000 clones, 80% to 90% of them found once; the top ten carry roughly 3.5%. This TCR was sampled from a man in his sixties or seventies with acute or convalescent COVID-19. The chain uses TRBV6-5 and TRBJ2-7, with 7 bases that match TRBD2. The sequencing sample was made of peripheral blood. In DNA, the CDR3 is TGTGCCAGCAGTTACGCGGGGGTCTCCTACGAGCAGTACTTC. This encodes CASSYAGVSYEQYF.